A single T cell receptor beta chain is shown here with its context. This entry belongs to a study of tumor-infiltrating lymphocytes in oesophageal squamous cell carcinoma. MiXCR, applied by TCRdb to the PCR reads, yields one record per CDR3 protein. The sample lists some 14,000 distinct CDR3 sequences, around 50% occurring once. The sequenced material came from blood. This receptor was identified in a male donor with esophageal squamous cell carcinoma.

The CDR3 here is CASSEVAGEAFF. CDR3 bases: TGTGCCAGCAGTGAAGTGGCAGGTGAAGCTTTCTTT. The chain has TRBV6-1 and TRBJ2-2; D is unclear. With the DNA end fitting TRBJ1-1 better, the J assignment may be wrong. The CDR3 has 12 residues. Germline V gene data show CDR1 as MNHNS and CDR2 as SASEGT.